Reported below is one TCR beta chain. How the authors handled the data: Cell counts per sample came from amplifying reference gene primers. Clones were sequenced by immunoSEQ multiplex PCR, and TCRdb holds only the in-frame ones, with some missing. V, J and clone size are taken as reported in that table, and D and trimming were inferred from the DNA itself. Of around 270,000 clones listed, more than 75% were seen once; the top ten hold 8.5% to 10%. The data were obtained in a study of blood T cell repertoires in COVID-19. Study-wide context: T cells, B-cell-depleted T cells, or PBMCs supplied cDNA or gDNA.

CDR3 length: 16 residues. Per the germline V gene, CDR1 is SNHLY and CDR2 is FYNNEI. V lost 8 bases to trimming and J lost 5 bases; unmatched junction nucleotides: 13. The rearrangement joins TRBV2 to TRBJ2-2, with 8 bases fitting TRBD1. The clonotype originates from a man in his forties or fifties who had recovered from COVID-19. The sample taken for sequencing was peripheral blood. CDR3 sequence reads: CASLGQGTKWTGELFF. In DNA form, the CDR3 reads TGTGCCAGCCTAGGACAGGGCACGAAGTGGACCGGGGAGCTGTTTTTT.